This T cell receptor (beta chain) was retrieved from a study of T cells in Graves' hyperthyroidism and ophthalmopathy. Study as a whole: Prior to any treatment, at the point of initial diagnosis, peripheral blood was collected.

Turning to this clonotype: Its target is unknown.

RNA transcripts yielded amplified TCR beta CDR3 regions. With the HTBI primer set, the TCR CDR3 went through a first round of RT-PCR. TCRdb used MiXCR to reprocess the multiplex PCR reads, holding one entry per CDR3 protein. The sample lists a few hundred thousand distinct CDR3 sequences, around a fifth occurring once. The study's findings and limits: A 13 V-J signature model discriminated ophthalmopathy versus stable hyperthyroidism.

Per germline, CDR1 LNHDA and CDR2 SQIVND (reference sequence). The CDR3 has 14 amino acids. Trimming stripped 4 bases from V and 1 base from J, with 10 bases between. The chain couples TRBV19 to TRBJ1-1; weak D call: TRBD1 (6 bases). The sequenced sample consisted of blood. The TCR originated in a woman in her 70s with Graves' ophthalmopathy. In DNA, the CDR3 is TGTGCCAGTAGTAAGAGACAGGAGAACACTGAAGCTTTCTTT. It translates to CASSKRQENTEAFF.